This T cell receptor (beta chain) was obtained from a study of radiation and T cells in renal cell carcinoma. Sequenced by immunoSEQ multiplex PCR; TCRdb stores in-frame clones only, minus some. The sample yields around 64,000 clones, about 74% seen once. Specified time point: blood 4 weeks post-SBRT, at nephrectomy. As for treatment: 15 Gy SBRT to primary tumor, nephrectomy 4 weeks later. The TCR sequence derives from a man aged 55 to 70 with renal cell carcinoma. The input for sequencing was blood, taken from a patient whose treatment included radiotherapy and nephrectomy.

The CDR3 spells CASSEQGALSNQPQHF. Here the CDR3 DNA reads TGTGCCAGTAGTGAACAGGGGGCTTTGAGCAATCAGCCCCAGCATTTT. The V call is TRBV19, the J call TRBJ1-5, with 9 nucleotides matching TRBD1. With V trimmed by 5 bases and J by 1 base, 6 bases remained unmatched. There are 16 residues in the CDR3. Germline V gene lookup returns CDR1 LNHDA and CDR2 SQIVND (reference sequence). Together with reference TRBV19 and TRBJ1-5, the CDR3 gives the full variable domain: DGGITQSPKYLFRKEGQNVTLSCEQNLNHDAMYWYRQDPGQGLRLIYYSQIVNDFQKGDIAEGYSVSREKKESFPLTVTSAQKNPTAFYLCASSEQGALSNQPQHFGDGTRLSIL.